The rows below give T cell receptor beta chains drawn from one sample of a study of blood T cell repertoires in COVID-19. Data came from immunoSEQ multiplex PCR; TCRdb stores just in-frame clones and leaves some out. The sample records about 140,000 clones, 70% to 80% being singletons. The sequenced sample consisted of peripheral blood. Receptors were obtained from a man over 45 with acute or convalescent COVID-19. Each CDR3 is given with its conserved first and last residue. D genes are given only for firm matches. Clone size is not always given. Where it is, it says once, few, many or a class for expanded clones.

cdr3_length	v_call	clone_size	d_call	j_call	cdr3_nt	cdr3_aa
15	TRBV5-8	-	TRBD1	TRBJ2-3	TGTGCCAGCAGCTCCGACAGGGGCAGAACAGATACGCAGTATTTT	CASSSDRGRTDTQYF
15	TRBV7-2	once	-	TRBJ2-1	TGTGCCAGCAGCTTAGCACGCAGTTCCTACAATGAGCAGTTCTTC	CASSLARSSYNEQFF
14	TRBV11-2	-	TRBD2	TRBJ2-7	TGTGCCAGCAGCTTATTACGGGGGGACTACGAGCAGTACTTC	CASSLLRGDYEQYF
14	TRBV5-1	-	-	TRBJ1-1	TGCGCCAGCAGCTTTGAGGGAGGGCGAACAGGAGCTTTCTTT	CASSFEGGRTGAFF
14	TRBV25-1	-	-	TRBJ1-2	TGTGCCAGCAGTGAATATCAGGGGATAGGTGGCTACACCTTC	CASSEYQGIGGYTF
14	TRBV19	-	-	TRBJ2-2	TGTGCCACCCGCTGGGGGCCGAACACCGGGGAGCTGTTTTTT	CATRWGPNTGELFF
13	TRBV6-5	-	TRBD1	TRBJ1-2	TGTGCCAGCAGTTACGGGGACAGGGTAGGCTACACCTTC	CASSYGDRVGYTF
14	TRBV19	-	-	TRBJ1-1	TGTGCCAGTAGTATCAGGGGAGTGGGCACTGAAGCTTTCTTT	CASSIRGVGTEAFF
18	TRBV7-8	-	TRBD2	TRBJ2-1	TGTGCCAGCAGCTTAGGGGTATCCGGGGGGGCCTACTACAATGAGCAGTTCTTC	CASSLGVSGGAYYNEQFF
16	TRBV9	once	TRBD2	TRBJ2-3	TGTGCCAGCAGCTCGGGACTAGCGGGGATGGCAGATACGCAGTATTTT	CASSSGLAGMADTQYF
12	TRBV6-1	-	-	TRBJ2-3	TGTGCCAGCAGTGAATTTGAGACTTCGCAGTATTTT	CASSEFETSQYF
19	TRBV19	-	TRBD1	TRBJ2-4	TGTGCCAGTAGTAATGCGGGGACAGGGTTCAACCTAGCCAAAAACATTCAGTACTTC	CASSNAGTGFNLAKNIQYF
13	TRBV10-2	-	TRBD2	TRBJ2-3	TGCGCCACTAAGCGGGGGGGCCCAGATACGCAGTATTTT	CATKRGGPDTQYF
14	TRBV5-8	-	-	TRBJ1-5	TGTGCCAGCAGCTTGCCAGGGGCAGGACAGCCCCAGCATTTT	CASSLPGAGQPQHF
14	TRBV10-2	once	TRBD1	TRBJ1-6	TGCGCCAGCAGTGGGGACAGATTAATTCCACCCCTCCACTTT	CASSGDRLIPPLHF
13	TRBV3-1/TRBV3-2	-	-	TRBJ2-1	TGTGCCAGCAGCCCAGACAGGATCAATGAGCAGTTCTTC	CASSPDRINEQFF
13	TRBV5-6	-	-	TRBJ1-1	TGTGCCAGCCAGCCAACAGGCGCCACTGAAGCTTTCTTT	CASQPTGATEAFF
16	TRBV28	-	TRBD1	TRBJ1-1	TGTGCCAGCAGTTCCTGGACAGGGGGCAGGAACACTGAAGCTTTCTTT	CASSSWTGGRNTEAFF
12	TRBV9	-	-	TRBJ1-2	TGTGCCAGCAGCTCCCGACAGAGGGGCTACACCTTC	CASSSRQRGYTF
17	TRBV19	-	TRBD1	TRBJ2-1	TGTGCCAGTAGTAGTCCCGGGACAGGGAGGTGGTACAATGAGCAGTTCTTC	CASSSPGTGRWYNEQFF
18	TRBV11-2	once	TRBD2	TRBJ2-1	TGTGCCAGCAGCTTAGATCTCGGCGGGGGGCCCTCCTACAATGAGCAGTTCTTC	CASSLDLGGGPSYNEQFF
17	TRBV4-1	-	-	TRBJ2-3	TGCGCCAGCAGCCAAGGGGGAATAGTCCTAGCTGGAGATACGCAGTATTTT	CASSQGGIVLAGDTQYF
16	TRBV18	-	-	TRBJ1-5	TGTGCCAGCTCCCCCGTGGGGGCGGATAGCAATCAGCCCCAGCATTTT	CASSPVGADSNQPQHF
16	TRBV3-1/TRBV3-2	-	-	TRBJ1-1	TGTGCCAGCAGCCTCGCGAGGCAGGGGCGTAGCGCTGAAGCTTTCTTT	CASSLARQGRSAEAFF
17	TRBV2	-	-	TRBJ1-1	TGTGCCAGCAGTGAAGTGTGGGGGGGGATCGGGAGAACTGAAGCTTTCTTT	CASSEVWGGIGRTEAFF
15	TRBV2	-	TRBD2	TRBJ2-1	TGTGCCAGCAGTGGACTAGCGGGGGGCCTCAATGAGCAGTTCTTC	CASSGLAGGLNEQFF
14	TRBV6-5	-	-	TRBJ1-2	TGTGCCACCCAGCTACAGGGTTCCGGCTATGGCTACACCTTC	CATQLQGSGYGYTF
16	TRBV27	-	TRBD2	TRBJ2-2	TGTGCCAGCAGTTTATGGGGGGGATCGAACACCGGGGAGCTGTTTTTT	CASSLWGGSNTGELFF
19	TRBV6-1	-	TRBD1	TRBJ1-2	TGTGCCAGCAGTGATGGCGTAAGACAGGGGGCCCGGACTAACTATGGCTACACCTTC	CASSDGVRQGARTNYGYTF
12	TRBV13	once	-	TRBJ2-2	TGTGCCAGCAGCCTAAACACCGGGGAGCTGTTTTTT	CASSLNTGELFF
16	TRBV11-3	-	-	TRBJ2-3	TGTGCCAGCAGCTTAGATTCGGGGAGTAGCACAGATACGCAGTATTTT	CASSLDSGSSTDTQYF
15	TRBV27	once	-	TRBJ2-3	TGTGCCAGCAGTCTGGGTGCAGGGTTCACAGATACGCAGTATTTT	CASSLGAGFTDTQYF
15	TRBV7-8	once	TRBD1	TRBJ1-5	TGTGCCAGCAGCCAAGGGACAGGGGACGATCAGCCCCAGCATTTT	CASSQGTGDDQPQHF
15	TRBV7-3	-	TRBD2	TRBJ2-3	TGTGCCAGCAGCCCCGGGGTCGGGGAGGGGTATACGCAGTATTTT	CASSPGVGEGYTQYF
13	TRBV2	-	-	TRBJ1-1	TGTGCCAGCAGTGAAGGAAGGGGCGGTGAAGCTTTCTTT	CASSEGRGGEAFF
15	TRBV15	few	TRBD1	TRBJ1-5	TGTGCCACCAGCAGGGGACAGGGGGCGCGGCAGCCCCAGCATTTT	CATSRGQGARQPQHF
14	TRBV7-6	-	-	TRBJ1-2	TGTGCCAGCAGCCCCCGCAGGGGCGACTATGGCTACACCTTC	CASSPRRGDYGYTF
12	TRBV12-5	-	-	TRBJ1-3	TGTGCTAGTGGTTTGGACAGAAACACCATATATTTT	CASGLDRNTIYF
14	TRBV5-1	-	-	TRBJ2-1	TGCGCCAGCAGCTTGATAGGACAGACAAATGAGCAGTTCTTC	CASSLIGQTNEQFF
15	TRBV5-4	-	-	TRBJ2-5	TGTGCCAGCAGCTTGGTGGGCAGTATACAAGAGACCCAGTACTTC	CASSLVGSIQETQYF
15	TRBV5-1	-	-	TRBJ1-4	TGCGCCAGCAGCTTGGAGGCAGGGCCAAATGAAAAACTGTTTTTT	CASSLEAGPNEKLFF
16	TRBV9	many	TRBD1	TRBJ1-3	TGTGCCAGCAGCGCCCCAGTACCGGGACAGGGAAACACCATATATTTT	CASSAPVPGQGNTIYF
17	TRBV11-2	-	TRBD1	TRBJ1-3	TGTGCCAGCAGCTTACCCCCGGGACAGGGGTCCGGAAACACCATATATTTT	CASSLPPGQGSGNTIYF
13	TRBV5-1	-	TRBD1	TRBJ2-4	TGCGCCAGCAGCTTGGGACAGGGGAACATTCAGTACTTC	CASSLGQGNIQYF
13	TRBV30	-	-	TRBJ1-1	TGTGCCTGGAATCGCCAGCGAAACACTGAAGCTTTCTTT	CAWNRQRNTEAFF
11	TRBV6-2/TRBV6-3	-	-	TRBJ1-6	TGTGCCAGCAGTTCGAGGGAGCCCCTCCACTTT	CASSSREPLHF
14	TRBV3-1/TRBV3-2	-	-	TRBJ1-2	TGTGCCAGCAGCCTCCAAGGGGCACCTCCGGGCTACACCTTC	CASSLQGAPPGYTF
15	TRBV10-3	-	-	TRBJ1-1	TGTGCCATCAGTGAGTTGGCAGGGCATAACACTGAAGCTTTCTTT	CAISELAGHNTEAFF
15	TRBV6-4	few	-	TRBJ1-5	TGTGCCAGCAGTCCCCTAGGAGGGCAAGGTCAGCCCCAGCATTTT	CASSPLGGQGQPQHF
11	TRBV3-1/TRBV3-2	-	-	TRBJ1-1	TGTGCCAGCAGACAGACAGGAGAAGCTTTCTTT	CASRQTGEAFF
15	TRBV5-1	-	TRBD1	TRBJ1-1	TGCGCCAGCAGCAAGACCGGGACAGGGAAGGGTGAAGCTTTCTTT	CASSKTGTGKGEAFF
16	TRBV5-1	-	TRBD1	TRBJ1-6	TGCGCCAGCAGTCCTGCCTGGACAGGGGAAAATTCACCCCTCCACTTT	CASSPAWTGENSPLHF
11	TRBV30	-	TRBD1	TRBJ1-2	TGTGCCTGGGGGACAGGGGCGGGCTACACCTTC	CAWGTGAGYTF
11	TRBV20-1	-	-	TRBJ2-1	TGCAGTGCTCCACTCGACAATGAGCAGTTCTTC	CSAPLDNEQFF
14	TRBV27	-	-	TRBJ1-1	TGTGCCAGCAGAAGAGACCACAGGAACACTGAAGCTTTCTTT	CASRRDHRNTEAFF
14	TRBV6-6	-	-	TRBJ1-1	TGTGCCAGCAGTCCCCAGGGTACGGGCACTGAAGCTTTCTTT	CASSPQGTGTEAFF
18	TRBV5-1	-	TRBD2	TRBJ2-3	TGCGCCAGCAGCTTGGAGCCTAGCGGGGGGGAAGGCACAGATACGCAGTATTTT	CASSLEPSGGEGTDTQYF
12	TRBV12-3/TRBV12-4	-	-	TRBJ1-6	TGTGCCAGCACCCTCCGGAATTCACCCCTCCACTTT	CASTLRNSPLHF